These T cell receptor beta chains were read from a single sample in a study of cytomegalovirus exposure and HLA in healthy donors. The protocol was immunoSEQ multiplex PCR, while the TCRdb copy is restricted to in-frame clones and leaves out a portion. The table records 120,000 to 150,000 clones, 88% of them present only once. Material for sequencing was PBMCs. These receptors came from a young woman in good health and CMV-seropositive. Both conserved end residues are part of each CDR3. Fields, in order: D gene, V gene, CDR3 protein. D genes are given only for firm matches.

d_gene: TRBD1; v_gene: TRBV19; CDR3aa: CASSIEDRSGRPQHF
d_gene: NA; v_gene: TRBV4-1; CDR3aa: CASSQGGGLNSPLHF
d_gene: TRBD1; v_gene: TRBV6-5; CDR3aa: CASRPRGWYGYTF
d_gene: NA; v_gene: TRBV6-1; CDR3aa: CASIPGTLGLGPQHF
d_gene: NA; v_gene: TRBV5-8; CDR3aa: CASSLGQGHVYEQYF
d_gene: TRBD2; v_gene: TRBV27; CDR3aa: CASSHSGRAGETQYF
d_gene: NA; v_gene: TRBV30; CDR3aa: CAWSFAGWRGGNTIYF
d_gene: TRBD1; v_gene: TRBV19; CDR3aa: CASSARTGGTYNEQFF
d_gene: TRBD1; v_gene: TRBV30; CDR3aa: CVGDRGISGHTF
d_gene: NA; v_gene: TRBV6-4; CDR3aa: CASRTLHEDTEAFF
d_gene: NA; v_gene: TRBV19; CDR3aa: CASSIGPGTGLNEQFF
d_gene: NA; v_gene: TRBV9; CDR3aa: CASSGGHTGELFF
d_gene: NA; v_gene: TRBV7-8; CDR3aa: CASSLVGTHPNEKLFF
d_gene: TRBD2; v_gene: TRBV9; CDR3aa: CASSVELAGVAGELFF
d_gene: TRBD1; v_gene: TRBV7-2; CDR3aa: CASRRDSPGNTEAFF
d_gene: NA; v_gene: TRBV14; CDR3aa: CASSNLFGRQETQYF
d_gene: TRBD1; v_gene: TRBV7-3; CDR3aa: CASSLQGASYNSPLHF
d_gene: NA; v_gene: TRBV19; CDR3aa: CASSSSAGRVYEQYF
d_gene: NA; v_gene: TRBV6-1; CDR3aa: CASSNYYEQYF
d_gene: TRBD2; v_gene: TRBV15; CDR3aa: CATSRDPTSGSKNIQYF
d_gene: NA; v_gene: TRBV14; CDR3aa: CASSRNDDRNQPQHF
d_gene: NA; v_gene: TRBV7-2; CDR3aa: CASSLVHFNEQFF
d_gene: TRBD2; v_gene: TRBV6-1; CDR3aa: CASSELAGDTDTQYF
d_gene: TRBD2; v_gene: TRBV19; CDR3aa: CASSRSGLAGGGTDTQYF
d_gene: NA; v_gene: TRBV7-9; CDR3aa: CASRPQGRTGNTIYF
d_gene: NA; v_gene: TRBV27; CDR3aa: CASSFRGAYNEQFF
d_gene: TRBD1; v_gene: TRBV7-3; CDR3aa: CASSPSPATGANYGYTF
d_gene: TRBD1; v_gene: TRBV27; CDR3aa: CASSFLDRQNSPLHF
d_gene: NA; v_gene: TRBV19; CDR3aa: CASSPNGDTEAFF
d_gene: TRBD2; v_gene: TRBV27; CDR3aa: CASSWSSGSYEQFF
d_gene: NA; v_gene: TRBV7-2; CDR3aa: CASSLLTVSGELFF
d_gene: TRBD2; v_gene: TRBV10-3; CDR3aa: CAISESLAGGPYEQYF
d_gene: NA; v_gene: TRBV7-3; CDR3aa: CASSALATRTDTQYF
d_gene: NA; v_gene: TRBV12-5; CDR3aa: CASGFPGDEQFF
d_gene: TRBD1; v_gene: TRBV19; CDR3aa: CASSPDRGHSSYGYTF
d_gene: TRBD1; v_gene: TRBV5-1; CDR3aa: CASSFGDRDGYTF
d_gene: TRBD1; v_gene: TRBV9; CDR3aa: CASSPGQGSRALEKLFF
d_gene: TRBD1; v_gene: TRBV10-3; CDR3aa: CAISEVLPGQAIAEAFF
d_gene: TRBD1; v_gene: TRBV7-6; CDR3aa: CASSLATGGLGELFF
d_gene: NA; v_gene: TRBV11-2; CDR3aa: CASSGRGGEQYF
d_gene: TRBD1; v_gene: TRBV28; CDR3aa: CASSFRDSSYGYTF
d_gene: NA; v_gene: TRBV7-6; CDR3aa: CASSLAFGAGINEQFF
d_gene: TRBD1; v_gene: TRBV5-1; CDR3aa: CASSSGTGGNSPLHF
d_gene: NA; v_gene: TRBV2; CDR3aa: CASNMNSPLHF
d_gene: NA; v_gene: TRBV4-3; CDR3aa: CASSQDQDSLMNTEAFF
d_gene: NA; v_gene: TRBV5-4; CDR3aa: CASSPRLLSDTGELFF
d_gene: TRBD2; v_gene: TRBV10-3; CDR3aa: CAISSLAGDEQYF
d_gene: NA; v_gene: TRBV9; CDR3aa: CASSGQRAYSYNEQFF
d_gene: NA; v_gene: TRBV14; CDR3aa: CASRTLTSTGELFF
d_gene: TRBD2; v_gene: TRBV10-3; CDR3aa: CAISLAGGPAEETQYF
d_gene: TRBD1; v_gene: TRBV19; CDR3aa: CASSMEAGGPNKNGYTF